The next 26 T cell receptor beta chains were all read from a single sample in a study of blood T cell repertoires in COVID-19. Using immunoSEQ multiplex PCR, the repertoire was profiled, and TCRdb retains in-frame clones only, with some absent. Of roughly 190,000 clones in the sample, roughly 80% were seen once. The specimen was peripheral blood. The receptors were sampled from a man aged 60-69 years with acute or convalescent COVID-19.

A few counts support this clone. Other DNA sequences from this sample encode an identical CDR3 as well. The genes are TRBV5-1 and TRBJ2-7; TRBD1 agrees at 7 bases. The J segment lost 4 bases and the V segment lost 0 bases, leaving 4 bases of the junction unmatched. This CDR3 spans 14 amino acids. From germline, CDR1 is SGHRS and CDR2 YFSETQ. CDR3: CASSLAGGTYEQYF. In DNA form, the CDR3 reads TGCGCCAGCAGCTTGGCAGGGGGTACTTACGAGCAGTACTTC. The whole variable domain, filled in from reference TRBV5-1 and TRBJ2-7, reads KAGVTQTPRYLIKTRGQQVTLSCSPISGHRSVSWYQQTPGQGLQFLFEYFSETQRNKGNFPGRFSGRQFSNSRSEMNVSTLELGDSALYLCASSLAGGTYEQYFGPGTRLTVT.

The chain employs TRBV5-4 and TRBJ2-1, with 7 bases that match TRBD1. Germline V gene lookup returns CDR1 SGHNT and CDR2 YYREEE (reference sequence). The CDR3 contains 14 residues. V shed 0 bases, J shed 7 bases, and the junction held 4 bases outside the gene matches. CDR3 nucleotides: TGTGCCAGCAGCTTGGGCGACAGGGTAAATGAGCAGTTCTTC. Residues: CASSLGDRVNEQFF.

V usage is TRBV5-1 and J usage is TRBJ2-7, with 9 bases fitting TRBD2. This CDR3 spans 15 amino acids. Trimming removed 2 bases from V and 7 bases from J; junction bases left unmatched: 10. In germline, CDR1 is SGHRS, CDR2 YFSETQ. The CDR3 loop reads CASSLPSGKTREQYF. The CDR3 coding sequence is TGCGCCAGCAGCTTACCTAGCGGGAAGACTCGGGAGCAGTACTTC. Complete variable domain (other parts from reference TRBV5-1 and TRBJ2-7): KAGVTQTPRYLIKTRGQQVTLSCSPISGHRSVSWYQQTPGQGLQFLFEYFSETQRNKGNFPGRFSGRQFSNSRSEMNVSTLELGDSALYLCASSLPSGKTREQYFGPGTRLTVT.

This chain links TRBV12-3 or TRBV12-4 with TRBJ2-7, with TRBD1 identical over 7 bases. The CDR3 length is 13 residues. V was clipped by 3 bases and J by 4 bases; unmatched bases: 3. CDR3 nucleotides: TGTGCCAGCAGTTTTGGACAGGAATACGAGCAGTACTTC. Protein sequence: CASSFGQEYEQYF.

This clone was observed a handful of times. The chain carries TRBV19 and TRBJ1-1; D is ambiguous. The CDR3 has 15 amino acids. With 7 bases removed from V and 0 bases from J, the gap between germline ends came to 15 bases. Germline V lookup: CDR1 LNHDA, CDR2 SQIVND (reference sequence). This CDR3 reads CASTLVGRMNTEAFF. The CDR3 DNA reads TGTGCCAGTACTTTGGTCGGGAGAATGAACACTGAAGCTTTCTTT.

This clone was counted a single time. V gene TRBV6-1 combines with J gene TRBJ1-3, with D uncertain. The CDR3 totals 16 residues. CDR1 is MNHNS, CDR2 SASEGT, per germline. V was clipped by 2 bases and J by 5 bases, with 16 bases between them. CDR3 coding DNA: TGTGCCAGCAGTGAACAGGACGGAGGGAATCGAAACACCATATATTTT. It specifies CASSEQDGGNRNTIYF.

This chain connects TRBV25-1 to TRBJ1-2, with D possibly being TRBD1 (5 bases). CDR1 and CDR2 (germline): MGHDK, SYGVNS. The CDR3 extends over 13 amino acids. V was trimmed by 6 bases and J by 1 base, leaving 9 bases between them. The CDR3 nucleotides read TGTGCCAGCAGCCAGGGCTTTAACTATGGCTACACCTTC. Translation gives CASSQGFNYGYTF.

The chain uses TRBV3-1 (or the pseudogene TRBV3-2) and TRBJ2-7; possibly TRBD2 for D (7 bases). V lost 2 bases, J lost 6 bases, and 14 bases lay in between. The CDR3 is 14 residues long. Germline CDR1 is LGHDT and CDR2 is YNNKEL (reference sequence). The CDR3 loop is CASSQSSGEGEQYF. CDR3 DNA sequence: TGTGCCAGCAGCCAATCTTCAGGGGAGGGCGAGCAGTACTTC.

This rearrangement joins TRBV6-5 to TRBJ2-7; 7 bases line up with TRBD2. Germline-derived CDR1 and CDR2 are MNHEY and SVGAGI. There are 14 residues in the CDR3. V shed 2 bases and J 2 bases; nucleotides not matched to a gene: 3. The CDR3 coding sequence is TGTGCCAGCAGTTACGGGGGGGAGGCCTACGAGCAGTACTTC. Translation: CASSYGGEAYEQYF.

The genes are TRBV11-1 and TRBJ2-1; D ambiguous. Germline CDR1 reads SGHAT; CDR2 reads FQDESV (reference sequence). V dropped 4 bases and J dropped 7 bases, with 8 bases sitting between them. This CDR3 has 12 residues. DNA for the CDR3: TGTGCCAGCAGCTCTCAGGTGAATGAGCAGTTCTTC. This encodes CASSSQVNEQFF.

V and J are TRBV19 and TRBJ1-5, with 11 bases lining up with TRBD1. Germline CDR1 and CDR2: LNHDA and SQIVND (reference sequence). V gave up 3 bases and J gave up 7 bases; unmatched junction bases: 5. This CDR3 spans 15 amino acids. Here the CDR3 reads CASSIRDRGGQPQHF. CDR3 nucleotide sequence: TGTGCCAGTAGTATTAGGGACAGGGGGGGGCAGCCCCAGCATTTT.

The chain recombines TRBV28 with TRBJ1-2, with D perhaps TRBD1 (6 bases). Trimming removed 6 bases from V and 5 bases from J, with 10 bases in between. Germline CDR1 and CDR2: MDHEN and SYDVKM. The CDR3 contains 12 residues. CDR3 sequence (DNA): TGTGCCAGCAGACCACAGGGTTATGGCTACACCTTC. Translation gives CASRPQGYGYTF.

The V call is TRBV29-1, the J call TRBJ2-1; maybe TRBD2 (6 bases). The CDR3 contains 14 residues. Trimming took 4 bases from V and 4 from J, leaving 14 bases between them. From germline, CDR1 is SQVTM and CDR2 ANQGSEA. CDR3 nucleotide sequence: TGCAGCGTTGTGGAGGGAACGGGTTACAATGAGCAGTTCTTC. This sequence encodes CSVVEGTGYNEQFF.

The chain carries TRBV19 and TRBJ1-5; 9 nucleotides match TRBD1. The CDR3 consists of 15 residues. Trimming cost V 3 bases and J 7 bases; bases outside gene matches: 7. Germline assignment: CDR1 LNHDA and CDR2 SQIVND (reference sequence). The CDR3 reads CASSIWGQGSQPQHF. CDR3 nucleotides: TGTGCCAGTAGTATCTGGGGACAGGGCAGCCAGCCCCAGCATTTT.

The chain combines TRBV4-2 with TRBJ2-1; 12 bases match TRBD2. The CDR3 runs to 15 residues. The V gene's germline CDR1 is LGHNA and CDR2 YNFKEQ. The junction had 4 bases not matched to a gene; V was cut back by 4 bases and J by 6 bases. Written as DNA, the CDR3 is TGTGCCAGCAGCCCTAGCGGGGGGGATTTCAATGAGCAGTTCTTC. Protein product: CASSPSGGDFNEQFF.

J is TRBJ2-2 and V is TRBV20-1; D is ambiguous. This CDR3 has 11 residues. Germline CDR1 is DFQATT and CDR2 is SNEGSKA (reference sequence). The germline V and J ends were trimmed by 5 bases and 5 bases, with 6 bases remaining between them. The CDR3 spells CSAAQTGELFF. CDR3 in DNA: TGCAGTGCTGCCCAGACCGGGGAGCTGTTTTTT.

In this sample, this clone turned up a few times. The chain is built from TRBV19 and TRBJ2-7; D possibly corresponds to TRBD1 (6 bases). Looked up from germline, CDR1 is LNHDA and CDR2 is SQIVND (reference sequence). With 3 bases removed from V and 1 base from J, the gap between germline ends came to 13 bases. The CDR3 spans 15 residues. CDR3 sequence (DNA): TGTGCCAGTAGTATTTTTTGGCAGGGGTCCTACGAGCAGTACTTC. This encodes CASSIFWQGSYEQYF.

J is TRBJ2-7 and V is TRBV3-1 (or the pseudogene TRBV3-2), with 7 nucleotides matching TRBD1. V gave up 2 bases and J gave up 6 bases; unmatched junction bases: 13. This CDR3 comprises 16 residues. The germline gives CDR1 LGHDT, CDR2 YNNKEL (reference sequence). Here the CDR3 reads CASSQNRDSSAAEQYF. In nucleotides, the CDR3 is TGTGCCAGCAGCCAAAACCGGGACAGTAGCGCCGCCGAGCAGTACTTC.

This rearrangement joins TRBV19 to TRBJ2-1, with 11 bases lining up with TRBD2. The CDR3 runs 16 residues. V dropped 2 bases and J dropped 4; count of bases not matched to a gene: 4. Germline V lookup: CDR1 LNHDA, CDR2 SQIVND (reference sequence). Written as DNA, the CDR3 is TGTGCCAGTAGTATACTAGCGGGGGGAGCTTACAATGAGCAGTTCTTC. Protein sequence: CASSILAGGAYNEQFF.

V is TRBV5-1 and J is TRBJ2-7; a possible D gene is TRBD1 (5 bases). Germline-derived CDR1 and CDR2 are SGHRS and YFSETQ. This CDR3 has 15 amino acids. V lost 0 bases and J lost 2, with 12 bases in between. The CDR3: CASSLAGQPTYEQYF. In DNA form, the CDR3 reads TGCGCCAGCAGCTTGGCCGGACAACCTACCTACGAGCAGTACTTC.

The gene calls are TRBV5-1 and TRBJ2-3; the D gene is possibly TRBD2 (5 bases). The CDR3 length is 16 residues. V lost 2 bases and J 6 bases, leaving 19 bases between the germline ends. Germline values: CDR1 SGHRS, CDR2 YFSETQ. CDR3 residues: CASSFSGRTTGDTQYF. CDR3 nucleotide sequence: TGCGCCAGCAGCTTTTCTGGAAGAACGACGGGGGATACGCAGTATTTT.

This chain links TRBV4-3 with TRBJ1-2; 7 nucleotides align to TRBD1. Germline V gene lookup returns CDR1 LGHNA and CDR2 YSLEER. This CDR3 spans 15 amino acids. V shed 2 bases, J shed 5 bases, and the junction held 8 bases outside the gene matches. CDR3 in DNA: TGCGCCAGCAGCCAAACAATAACAGGGGTTTATGGCTACACCTTC. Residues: CASSQTITGVYGYTF.

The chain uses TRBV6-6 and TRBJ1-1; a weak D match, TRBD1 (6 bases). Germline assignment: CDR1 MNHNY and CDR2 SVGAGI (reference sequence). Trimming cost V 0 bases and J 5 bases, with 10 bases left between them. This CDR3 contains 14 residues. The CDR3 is CASSYSGADTEAFF. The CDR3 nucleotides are TGTGCCAGCAGTTACTCGGGGGCGGATACTGAAGCTTTCTTT.

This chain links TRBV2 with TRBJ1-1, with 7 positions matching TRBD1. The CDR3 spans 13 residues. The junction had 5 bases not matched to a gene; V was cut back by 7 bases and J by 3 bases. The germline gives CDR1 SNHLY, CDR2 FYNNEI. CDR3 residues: CASTTDRDTEAFF. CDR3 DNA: TGTGCCAGCACCACTGACAGGGACACTGAAGCTTTCTTT.

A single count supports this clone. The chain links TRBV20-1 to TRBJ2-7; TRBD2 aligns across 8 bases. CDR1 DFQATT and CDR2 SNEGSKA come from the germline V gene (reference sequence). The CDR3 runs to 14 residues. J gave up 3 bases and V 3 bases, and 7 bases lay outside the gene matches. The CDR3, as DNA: TGCAGTGCTAGTCCCGGGGGGGCGAGCTACGAGCAGTACTTC. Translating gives CSASPGGASYEQYF.

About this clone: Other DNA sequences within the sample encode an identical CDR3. The CDR3 nucleotides are TGTGCCAGTAGTGCCCGAGGACAGGGGAATGGCTACACCTTC. Protein sequence: CASSARGQGNGYTF. The rearrangement links TRBV19 to TRBJ1-2; 9 bases match TRBD1. CDR3 length: 14 residues. V shed 5 bases, J shed 6 bases, and the junction held 7 bases outside the gene matches. Germline values: CDR1 LNHDA, CDR2 SQIVND (reference sequence).